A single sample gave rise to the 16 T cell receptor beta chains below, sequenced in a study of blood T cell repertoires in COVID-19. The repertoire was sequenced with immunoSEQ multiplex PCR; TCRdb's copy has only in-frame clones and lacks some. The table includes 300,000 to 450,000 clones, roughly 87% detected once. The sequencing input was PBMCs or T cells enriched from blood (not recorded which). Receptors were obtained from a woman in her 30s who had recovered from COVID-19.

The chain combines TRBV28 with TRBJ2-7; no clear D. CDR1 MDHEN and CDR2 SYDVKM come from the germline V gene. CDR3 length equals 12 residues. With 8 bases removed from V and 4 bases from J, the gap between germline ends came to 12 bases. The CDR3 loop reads CASCKLKYEQYF. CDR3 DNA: TGTGCCAGCTGTAAACTCAAGTACGAGCAGTACTTC.

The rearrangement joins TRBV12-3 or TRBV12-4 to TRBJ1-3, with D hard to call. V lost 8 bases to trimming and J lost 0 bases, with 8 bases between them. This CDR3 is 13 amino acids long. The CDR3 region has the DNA TGTGCCAGCCCCTCCTCCTCTGGAAACACCATATATTTT. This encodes CASPSSSGNTIYF.

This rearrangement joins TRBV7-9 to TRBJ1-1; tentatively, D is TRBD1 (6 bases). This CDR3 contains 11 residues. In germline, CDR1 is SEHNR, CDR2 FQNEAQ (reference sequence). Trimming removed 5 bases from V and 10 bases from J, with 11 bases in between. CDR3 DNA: TGTGCCAGCAGCGATACAGGGCGAGCTTTCTTT. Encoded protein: CASSDTGRAFF.

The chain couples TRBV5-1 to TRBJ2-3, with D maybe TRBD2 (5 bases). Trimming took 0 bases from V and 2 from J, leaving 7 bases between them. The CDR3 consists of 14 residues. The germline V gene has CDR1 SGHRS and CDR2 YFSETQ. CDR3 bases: TGCGCCAGCAGCTTGGAGGGAGTCACAGATACGCAGTATTTT. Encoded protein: CASSLEGVTDTQYF. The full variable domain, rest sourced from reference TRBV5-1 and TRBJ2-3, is KAGVTQTPRYLIKTRGQQVTLSCSPISGHRSVSWYQQTPGQGLQFLFEYFSETQRNKGNFPGRFSGRQFSNSRSEMNVSTLELGDSALYLCASSLEGVTDTQYFGPGTRLTVL.

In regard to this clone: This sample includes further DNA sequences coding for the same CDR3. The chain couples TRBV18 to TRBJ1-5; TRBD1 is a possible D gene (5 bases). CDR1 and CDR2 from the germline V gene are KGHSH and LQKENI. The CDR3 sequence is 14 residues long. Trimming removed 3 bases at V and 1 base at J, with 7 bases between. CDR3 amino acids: CASSPGGSNQPQHF. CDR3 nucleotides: TGTGCCAGCTCACCGGGGGGAAGCAATCAGCCCCAGCATTTT. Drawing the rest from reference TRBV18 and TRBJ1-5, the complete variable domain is NAGVMQNPRHLVRRRGQEARLRCSPMKGHSHVYWYRQLPEEGLKFMVYLQKENIIDESGMPKERFSAEFPKEGPSILRIQQVVRGDSAAYFCASSPGGSNQPQHFGDGTRLSIL.

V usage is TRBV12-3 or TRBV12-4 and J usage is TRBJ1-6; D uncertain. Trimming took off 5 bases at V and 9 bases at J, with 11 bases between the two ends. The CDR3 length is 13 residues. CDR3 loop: CASSPRRGSPLHF. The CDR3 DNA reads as TGTGCCAGCAGTCCCAGAAGAGGTTCACCCCTCCACTTT.

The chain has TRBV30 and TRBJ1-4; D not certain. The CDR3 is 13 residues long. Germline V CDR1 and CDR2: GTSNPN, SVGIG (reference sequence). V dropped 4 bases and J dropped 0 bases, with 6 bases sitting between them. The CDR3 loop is CAWNGATNEKLFF. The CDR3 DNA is TGTGCCTGGAACGGGGCAACTAATGAAAAACTGTTTTTT.

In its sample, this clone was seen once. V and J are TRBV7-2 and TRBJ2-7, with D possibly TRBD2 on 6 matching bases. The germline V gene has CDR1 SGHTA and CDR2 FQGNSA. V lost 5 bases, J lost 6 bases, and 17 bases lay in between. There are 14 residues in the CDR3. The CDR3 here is CASSPGRLAREQYF. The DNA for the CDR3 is TGTGCCAGCAGCCCAGGCCGCCTAGCGCGCGAGCAGTACTTC.

DNA of the CDR3: TGCGCCAGCAGCCGGACAGAAAGCCTCTCTGGGGCCAACGTCCTGACTTTC. This codes for CASSRTESLSGANVLTF. The V call is TRBV4-1, the J call TRBJ2-6; TRBD1 might be the D (6 bases). V dropped 4 bases and J dropped 0 bases, with 13 bases sitting between them. CDR3 length: 17 residues. The germline V gene encodes CDR1 MGHRA and CDR2 YSYEKL.

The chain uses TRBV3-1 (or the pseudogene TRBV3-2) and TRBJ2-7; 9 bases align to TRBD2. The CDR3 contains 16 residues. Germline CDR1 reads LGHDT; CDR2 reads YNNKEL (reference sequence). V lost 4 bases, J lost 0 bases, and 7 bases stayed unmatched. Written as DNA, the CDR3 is TGTGCCAGCAGCCCCGGGTGGCGGGGGGGCTCCTACGAGCAGTACTTC. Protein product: CASSPGWRGGSYEQYF.

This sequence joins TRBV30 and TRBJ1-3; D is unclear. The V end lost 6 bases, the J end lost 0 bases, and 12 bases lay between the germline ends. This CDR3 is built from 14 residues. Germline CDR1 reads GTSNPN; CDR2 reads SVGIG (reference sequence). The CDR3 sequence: CACANSASGNTIYF. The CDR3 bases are TGTGCCTGCGCCAACAGTGCCTCTGGAAACACCATATATTTT.

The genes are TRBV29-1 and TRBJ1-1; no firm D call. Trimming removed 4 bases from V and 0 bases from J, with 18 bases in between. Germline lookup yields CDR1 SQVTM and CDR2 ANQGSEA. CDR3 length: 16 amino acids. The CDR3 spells CSVGLKPGTMNTEAFF. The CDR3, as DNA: TGCAGCGTTGGCCTAAAACCGGGAACTATGAACACTGAAGCTTTCTTT. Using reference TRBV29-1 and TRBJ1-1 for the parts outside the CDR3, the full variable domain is SAVISQKPSRDICQRGTSLTIQCQVDSQVTMMFWYRQQPGQSLTLIATANQGSEATYESGFVIDKFPISRPNLTFSTLTVSNMSPEDSSIYLCSVGLKPGTMNTEAFFGQGTRLTVV.

In DNA, the CDR3 is TGTGCCAGCAGTTTATTGGGGGGGACAGGGAACACTGAAGCTTTCTTT. Translated, it gives CASSLLGGTGNTEAFF. The V call is TRBV28, the J call TRBJ1-1; 8 bases are shared with TRBD1. V was clipped by 1 base and J by 1 base; unmatched bases: 5. Germline CDR1 is MDHEN and CDR2 is SYDVKM. The length of the CDR3 is 16 residues.

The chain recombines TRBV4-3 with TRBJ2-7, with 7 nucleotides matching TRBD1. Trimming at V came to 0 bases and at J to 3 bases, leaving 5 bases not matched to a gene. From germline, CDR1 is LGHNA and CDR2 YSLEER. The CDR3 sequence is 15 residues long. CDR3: CASSQEEGAGYEQYF. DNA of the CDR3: TGCGCCAGCAGCCAAGAAGAGGGGGCCGGCTACGAGCAGTACTTC.

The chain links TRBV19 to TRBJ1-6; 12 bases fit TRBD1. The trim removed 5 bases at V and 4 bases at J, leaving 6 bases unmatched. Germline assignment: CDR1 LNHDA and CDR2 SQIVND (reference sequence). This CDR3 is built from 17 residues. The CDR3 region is CASSGTGGERYNSPLHF. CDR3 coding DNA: TGTGCCAGTAGTGGGACAGGGGGCGAGAGGTATAATTCACCCCTCCACTTT.

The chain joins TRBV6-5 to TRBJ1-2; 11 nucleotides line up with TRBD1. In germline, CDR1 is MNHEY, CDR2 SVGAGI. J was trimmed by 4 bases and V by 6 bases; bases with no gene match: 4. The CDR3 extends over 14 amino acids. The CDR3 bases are TGTGCCAGCAGGGGACAGGGGGGAATCTATGGCTACACCTTC. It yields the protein CASRGQGGIYGYTF.